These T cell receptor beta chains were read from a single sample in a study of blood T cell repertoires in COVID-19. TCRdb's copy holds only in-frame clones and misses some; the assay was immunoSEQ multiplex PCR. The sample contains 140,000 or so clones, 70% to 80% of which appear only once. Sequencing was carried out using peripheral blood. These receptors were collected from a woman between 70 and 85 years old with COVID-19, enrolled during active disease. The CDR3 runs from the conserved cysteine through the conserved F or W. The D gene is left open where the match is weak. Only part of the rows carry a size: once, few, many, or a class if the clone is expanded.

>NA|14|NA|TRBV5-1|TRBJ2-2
TGCGCCAGCAGCTTGGAACAGGGAACCGGGGAGCTGTTTTTT
CASSLEQGTGELFF
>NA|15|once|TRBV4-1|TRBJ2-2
TGCGCCAGCAGCCAAGACAGTGCAGGGACCGGGGAGCTGTTTTTT
CASSQDSAGTGELFF
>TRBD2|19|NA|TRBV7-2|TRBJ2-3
TGTGCCAGCAGCTTAGCGCGGGCTAGCGGGGGGGTTAGCACAGATACGCAGTATTTT
CASSLARASGGVSTDTQYF
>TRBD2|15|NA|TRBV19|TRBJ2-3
TGTGCCACTAACCCCCTCGGGGGGGGGACAGATACGCAGTATTTT
CATNPLGGGTDTQYF
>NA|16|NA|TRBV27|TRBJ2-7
TGTGCCAGCAGAACTCATAAGAGTAGTATCGGTTACGAGCAGTACTTC
CASRTHKSSIGYEQYF
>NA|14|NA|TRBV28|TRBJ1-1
TGTGCCAGCAGCCTGGGGTTTGAAGGGGCAGAGGCTTTCTTT
CASSLGFEGAEAFF
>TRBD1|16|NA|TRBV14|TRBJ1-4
TGTGCCAGCAGCGTACGGCAGGGGGCAACTAATGAAAAACTGTTTTTT
CASSVRQGATNEKLFF
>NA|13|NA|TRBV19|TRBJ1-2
TGTGCCAGTAAGGCAGGCCCGTTGGATGGCTACACCTTC
CASKAGPLDGYTF
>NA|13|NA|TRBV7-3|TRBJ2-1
TGTGCCAGCAGCACCCACAGGGCAGGTGAGCAGTTCTTC
CASSTHRAGEQFF
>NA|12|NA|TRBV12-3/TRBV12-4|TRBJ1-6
TGTGCCAGCCAGGGGAGTAGGCCACCCCTCCACTTT
CASQGSRPPLHF
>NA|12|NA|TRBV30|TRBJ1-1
TGTGCCTGGACTCCAGGTATCACTGAAGCTTTCTTT
CAWTPGITEAFF
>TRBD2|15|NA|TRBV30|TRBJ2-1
TGTGCCTGGAGGGTTGGACTAGCGGGGGTCGGGGAGCAGTTCTTC
CAWRVGLAGVGEQFF
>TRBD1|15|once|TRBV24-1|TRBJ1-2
TGTGCCACCAGTGGGGAGGCAGGGGGCGCATCTGGCTACACCTTC
CATSGEAGGASGYTF
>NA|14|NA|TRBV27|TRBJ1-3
TGTGCCAGCAAATTCGTCTCCTCTGGAAACACCATATATTTT
CASKFVSSGNTIYF
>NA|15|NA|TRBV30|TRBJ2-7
TGTGCCTGGAGTTCCGGCAGGGGTCTTTCCTACGAGCAGTACTTC
CAWSSGRGLSYEQYF
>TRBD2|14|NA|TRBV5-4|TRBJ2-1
TGTGCCAGCAGCCCTAGCGGGGGGTGGGATGAGCAGTTCTTC
CASSPSGGWDEQFF
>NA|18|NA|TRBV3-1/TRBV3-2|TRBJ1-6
TGTGCCAGCAGCCGAGCCCCCAAGACCGGGACTGAAAATTCACCCCTCCACTTT
CASSRAPKTGTENSPLHF
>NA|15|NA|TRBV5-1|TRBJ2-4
TGCGCCAGCAGCCCCCAGGGGCTAGCCAAAAACATTCAGTACTTC
CASSPQGLAKNIQYF
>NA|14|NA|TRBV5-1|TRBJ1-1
TGCGCCAGCAGCTCGCGACCGGACAAGATCGTAGCTTTCTTT
CASSSRPDKIVAFF
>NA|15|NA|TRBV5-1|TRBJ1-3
TGCGCCAGCAGCTTGCTCGGGGGTTCTGGAAACACCATATATTTT
CASSLLGGSGNTIYF
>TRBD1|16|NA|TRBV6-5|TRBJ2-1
TGTGCCAGCAGTTACACTAGGACAGGGTCCTACAATGAGCAGTTCTTC
CASSYTRTGSYNEQFF
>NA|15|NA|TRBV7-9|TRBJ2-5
TGTGCCAGCAGCTCTCCGGGATTCCGGAAAGAGACCCAGTACTTC
CASSSPGFRKETQYF
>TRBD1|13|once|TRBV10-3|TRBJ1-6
TGTGCCATCACAGGGACAGCCAATTCACCCCTCCACTTT
CAITGTANSPLHF
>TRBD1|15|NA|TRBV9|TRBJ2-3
TGTGCCAGCAGCGTAAGCGGACAGGGATCAGATACGCAGTATTTT
CASSVSGQGSDTQYF
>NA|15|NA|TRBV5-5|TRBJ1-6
TGTGCCAGCAGCCTGGCAGGGACCTATAATTCACCCCTCCACTTT
CASSLAGTYNSPLHF
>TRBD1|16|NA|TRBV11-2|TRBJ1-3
TGTGCCAGCAGCCCAGGGACAGCCCAATCTGGAAACACCATATATTTT
CASSPGTAQSGNTIYF
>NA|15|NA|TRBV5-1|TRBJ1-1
TGCGCCAGCAGCTTACAGGGAGGGGTGAACACTGAAGCTTTCTTT
CASSLQGGVNTEAFF
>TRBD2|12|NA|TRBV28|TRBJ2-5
TGTGCCAGCAGTACTAGCGAAGAGACCCAGTACTTC
CASSTSEETQYF
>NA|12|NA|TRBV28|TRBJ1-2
TGTGCCAGCAATTCCCCCCCTTATGGCTACACCTTC
CASNSPPYGYTF
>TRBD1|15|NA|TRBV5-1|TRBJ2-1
TGCGCCAGCAGGACTACAGGGGATAGCTACAATGAGCAGTTCTTC
CASRTTGDSYNEQFF
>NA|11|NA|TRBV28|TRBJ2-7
TGTGCCAGCGGGGGGAAGTACGAGCAGTACTTC
CASGGKYEQYF
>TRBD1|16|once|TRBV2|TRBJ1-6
TGTGCCAGCAGGTCCGGGACAGGGGGCGCCGAATCACCCCTCCACTTT
CASRSGTGGAESPLHF
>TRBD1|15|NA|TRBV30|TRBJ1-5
TGTGCCTGGAGCCTGACAGGGACTAGCAATCAGCCCCAGCATTTT
CAWSLTGTSNQPQHF
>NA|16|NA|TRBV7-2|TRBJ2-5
TGTGCCAGCAGCCCCAGGACCAGGGGGGTTCAGGAGACCCAGTACTTC
CASSPRTRGVQETQYF
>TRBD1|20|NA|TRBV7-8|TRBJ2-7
TGTGCCAGCAGCTTATTCACTTCGATCGGCAGCGACAGGGAAACCTACGAGCAGTACTTC
CASSLFTSIGSDRETYEQYF
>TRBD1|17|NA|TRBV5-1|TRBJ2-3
TGCGCCAGCAGCTTGGGGGCAGGGGGCCTTTTCACAGATACGCAGTATTTT
CASSLGAGGLFTDTQYF
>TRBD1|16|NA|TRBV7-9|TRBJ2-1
TGTGCCAGCACCACCACACAGGGGTTGTCCTACAATGAGCAGTTCTTC
CASTTTQGLSYNEQFF
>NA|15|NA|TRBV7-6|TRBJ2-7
TGTGCCAGCAGCTTAGATGCGGGGATGACAACTGAGCAGTACTTC
CASSLDAGMTTEQYF
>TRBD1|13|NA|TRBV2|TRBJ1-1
TGTGCCAGCAGGGGGGACAGGGCATTTGAAGCTTTCTTT
CASRGDRAFEAFF
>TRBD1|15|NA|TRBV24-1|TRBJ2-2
TGTGCCACCAGTGGCCGGACAGGAAACACCGGGGAGCTGTTTTTT
CATSGRTGNTGELFF
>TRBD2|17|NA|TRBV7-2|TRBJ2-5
TGTGCCAGCAGCTTACTAGCGGGGGGGCCGGAGCAAGAGACCCAGTACTTC
CASSLLAGGPEQETQYF
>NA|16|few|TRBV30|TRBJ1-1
TGTGCCCGGACCCCTCGTGACGCGACAGGGAACACTGAAGCTTTCTTT
CARTPRDATGNTEAFF
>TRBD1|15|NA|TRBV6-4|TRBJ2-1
TGTGCCAGCAGCGCCAACGGACAGGGGACGAATGAGCAGTTCTTC
CASSANGQGTNEQFF
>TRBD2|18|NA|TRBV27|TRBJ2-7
TGTGCCAGCAGTCGGCCGGGACTAGCGGGGGTGGCTCCTTACGAGCAGTACTTC
CASSRPGLAGVAPYEQYF
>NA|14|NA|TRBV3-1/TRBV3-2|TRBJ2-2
TGTGCCAGCAGCCAAATCGGAGGGACCGGGGAGCTGTTTTTT
CASSQIGGTGELFF
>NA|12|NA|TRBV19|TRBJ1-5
TGTGCCAGTAGTCTCAACTATCAGCCCCAGCATTTT
CASSLNYQPQHF
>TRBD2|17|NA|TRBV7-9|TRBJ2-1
TGTGCCAGCAGCCCACTAGCGGGGGGCCTATCCTACAATGAGCAGTTCTTC
CASSPLAGGLSYNEQFF
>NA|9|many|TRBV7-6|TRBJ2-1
TGTGCCAGCAGTCCAGAGCAGTTCTTC
CASSPEQFF
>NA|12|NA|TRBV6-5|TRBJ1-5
TGTGCCAGCACGCCAGGGGTTCAGCCCCAGCATTTT
CASTPGVQPQHF
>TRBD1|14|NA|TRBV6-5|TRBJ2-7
TGTGCCAGCTCGGGAACAGGGGGCACATACGAGCAGTACTTC
CASSGTGGTYEQYF
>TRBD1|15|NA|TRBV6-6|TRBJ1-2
TGTGCCAGCAGTTACTCGACAGGGACTAACTATGGCTACACCTTC
CASSYSTGTNYGYTF
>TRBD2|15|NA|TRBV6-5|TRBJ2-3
TGTGCCAGCGGTAGAGCGGGGGCGAGCACAGATACGCAGTATTTT
CASGRAGASTDTQYF
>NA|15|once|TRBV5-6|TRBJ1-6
TGTGCCAGCAGCCGGGGCAGGGGTTTGGGTTCACCCCTCCACTTT
CASSRGRGLGSPLHF